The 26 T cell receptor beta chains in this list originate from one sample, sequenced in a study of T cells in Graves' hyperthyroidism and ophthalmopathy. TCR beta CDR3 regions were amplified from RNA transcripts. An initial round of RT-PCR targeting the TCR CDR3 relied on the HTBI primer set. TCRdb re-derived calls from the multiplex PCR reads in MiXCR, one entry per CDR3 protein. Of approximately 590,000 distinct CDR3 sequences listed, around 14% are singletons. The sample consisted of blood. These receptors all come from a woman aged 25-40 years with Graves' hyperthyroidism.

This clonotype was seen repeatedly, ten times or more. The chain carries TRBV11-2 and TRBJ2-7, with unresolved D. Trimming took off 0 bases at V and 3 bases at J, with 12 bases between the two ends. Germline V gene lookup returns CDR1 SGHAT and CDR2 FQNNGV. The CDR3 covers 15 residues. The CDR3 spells CASSLEGQRSYEQYF. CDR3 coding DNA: TGTGCCAGCAGCTTAGAAGGCCAGAGGAGCTACGAGCAGTACTTC.

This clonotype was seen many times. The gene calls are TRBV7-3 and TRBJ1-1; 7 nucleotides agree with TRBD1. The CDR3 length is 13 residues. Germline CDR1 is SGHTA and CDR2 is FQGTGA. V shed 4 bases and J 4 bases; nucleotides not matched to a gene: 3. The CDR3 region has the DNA TGTGCCAGCAGCTCAACAGGGGTCACTGAAGCTTTCTTT. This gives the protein CASSSTGVTEAFF.

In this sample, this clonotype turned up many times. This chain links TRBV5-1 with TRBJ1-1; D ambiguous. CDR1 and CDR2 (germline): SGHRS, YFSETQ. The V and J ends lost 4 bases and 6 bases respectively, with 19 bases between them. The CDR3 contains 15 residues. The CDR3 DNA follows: TGCGCCAGCAGCCCGTCGGGAGTTTCGAGGCCTGAAGCTTTCTTT. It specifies CASSPSGVSRPEAFF.

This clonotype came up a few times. The CDR3 coding sequence is TGTGCCAGCAGCTCGTCGGGACTATCCAATGAGCAGTTCTTC. Amino acids: CASSSSGLSNEQFF. The V and J genes are TRBV7-2 and TRBJ2-1; TRBD2 matches at 7 bases. This CDR3 region has 14 residues. Unmatched junction bases numbered 6, after V lost 4 bases and J lost 6 bases. Looked up from germline, CDR1 is SGHTA and CDR2 is FQGNSA.

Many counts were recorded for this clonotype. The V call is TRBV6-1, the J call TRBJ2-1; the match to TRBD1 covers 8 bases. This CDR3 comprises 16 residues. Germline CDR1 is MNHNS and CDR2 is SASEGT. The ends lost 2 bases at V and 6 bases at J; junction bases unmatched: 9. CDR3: CASSESQGALGNEQFF. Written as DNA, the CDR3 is TGTGCCAGCAGTGAATCTCAGGGGGCATTGGGCAATGAGCAGTTCTTC.

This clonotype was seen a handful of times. The CDR3 DNA reads as TGTGCCAGCTTGAGCGGGAGGGGAGATACGCAGTATTTT. Residues: CASLSGRGDTQYF. The chain links TRBV2 to TRBJ2-3; TRBD2 matches at 10 bases. J was trimmed by 5 bases and V by 8 bases; bases with no gene match: 4. The CDR3 is made up of 13 amino acids. In germline, CDR1 is SNHLY, CDR2 FYNNEI. Together with reference TRBV2 and TRBJ2-3, the CDR3 gives the full variable domain: EPEVTQTPSHQVTQMGQEVILRCVPISNHLYFYWYRQILGQKVEFLVSFYNNEISEKSEIFDDQFSVERPDGSNFTLKIRSTKLEDSAMYFCASLSGRGDTQYFGPGTRLTVL.

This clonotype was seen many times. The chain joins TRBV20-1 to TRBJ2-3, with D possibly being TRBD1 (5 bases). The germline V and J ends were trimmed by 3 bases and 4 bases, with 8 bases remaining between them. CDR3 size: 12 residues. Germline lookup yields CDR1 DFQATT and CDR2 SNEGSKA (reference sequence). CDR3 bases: TGCAGTGCTAGCCCGACAGCAGATACGCAGTATTTT. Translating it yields CSASPTADTQYF.

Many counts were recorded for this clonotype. CDR3 protein: CSASWGTTSSYNEQFF. CDR3 DNA: TGCAGTGCTAGTTGGGGGACCACAAGCTCCTACAATGAGCAGTTCTTC. The chain uses TRBV20-1 and TRBJ2-1; the D call may be TRBD1 or TRBD2 (5 bases each). From germline, CDR1 is DFQATT and CDR2 SNEGSKA (reference sequence). Trimming shortened V by 3 bases and J by 0 bases, and 15 bases separated the two germline ends. The CDR3 totals 16 residues.

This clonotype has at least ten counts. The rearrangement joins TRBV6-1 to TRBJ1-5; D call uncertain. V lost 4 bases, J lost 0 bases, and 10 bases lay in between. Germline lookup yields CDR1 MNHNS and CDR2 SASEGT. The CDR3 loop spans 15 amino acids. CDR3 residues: CASSVPDYSNQPQHF. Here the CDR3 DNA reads TGTGCCAGCAGTGTGCCGGACTATAGCAATCAGCCCCAGCATTTT.

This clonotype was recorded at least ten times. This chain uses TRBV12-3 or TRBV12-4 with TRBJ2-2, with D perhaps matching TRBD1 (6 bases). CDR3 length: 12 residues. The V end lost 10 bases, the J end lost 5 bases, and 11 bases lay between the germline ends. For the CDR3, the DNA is TGTGCCACCCTAACAGGGACCGGGGAGCTGTTTTTT. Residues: CATLTGTGELFF.

CDR3: CASKFTSDTEAFF. DNA for the CDR3: TGTGCCAGCAAATTCACCTCGGACACTGAAGCTTTCTTT. V is TRBV7-3 and J is TRBJ1-1, with D hard to call. Germline V gene lookup returns CDR1 SGHTA and CDR2 FQGTGA. The CDR3 runs to 13 residues. V lost 7 bases to trimming and J lost 3 bases, with 12 bases between them.

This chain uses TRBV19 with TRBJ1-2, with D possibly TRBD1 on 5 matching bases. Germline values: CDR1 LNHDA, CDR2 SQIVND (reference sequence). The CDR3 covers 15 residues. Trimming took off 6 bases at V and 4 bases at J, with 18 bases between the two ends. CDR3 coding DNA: TGTGCCAGTAGGACAGCGGCAGGGAGGTTCTATGGCTACACCTTC. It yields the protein CASRTAAGRFYGYTF.

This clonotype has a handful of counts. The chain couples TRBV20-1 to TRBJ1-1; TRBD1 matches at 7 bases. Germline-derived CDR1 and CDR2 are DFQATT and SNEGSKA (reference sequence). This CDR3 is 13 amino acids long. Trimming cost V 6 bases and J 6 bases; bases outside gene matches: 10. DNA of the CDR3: TGCAGTGCCGGAATTCGGCAGGGGGCTGAAGCTTTCTTT. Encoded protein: CSAGIRQGAEAFF.

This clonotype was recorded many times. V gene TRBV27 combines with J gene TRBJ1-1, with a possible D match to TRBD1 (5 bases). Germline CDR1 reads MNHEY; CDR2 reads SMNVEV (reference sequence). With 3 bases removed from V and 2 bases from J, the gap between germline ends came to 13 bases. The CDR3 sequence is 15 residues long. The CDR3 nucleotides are TGTGCCAGCAGTTTTGGGGCTACAGTTAACACTGAAGCTTTCTTT. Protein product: CASSFGATVNTEAFF.

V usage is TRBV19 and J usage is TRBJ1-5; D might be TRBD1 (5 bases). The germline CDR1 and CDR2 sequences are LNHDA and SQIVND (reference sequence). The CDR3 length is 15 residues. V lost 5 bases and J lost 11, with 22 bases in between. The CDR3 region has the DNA TGTGCCAGTAGTCCGGATGGGGCCAGTTATCTGGCCCAGCATTTT. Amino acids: CASSPDGASYLAQHF.

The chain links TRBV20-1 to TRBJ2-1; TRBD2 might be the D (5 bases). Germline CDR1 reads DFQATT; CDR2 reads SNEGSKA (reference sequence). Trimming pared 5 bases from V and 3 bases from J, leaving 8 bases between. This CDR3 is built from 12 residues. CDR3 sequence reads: CSAASGYNEQFF. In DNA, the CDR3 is TGCAGTGCTGCCAGCGGCTACAATGAGCAGTTCTTC.

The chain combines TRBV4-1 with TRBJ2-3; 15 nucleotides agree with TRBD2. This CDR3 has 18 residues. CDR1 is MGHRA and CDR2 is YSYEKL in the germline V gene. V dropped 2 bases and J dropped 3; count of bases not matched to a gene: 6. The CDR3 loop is CASSQPGLAGGRTDTQYF. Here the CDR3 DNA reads TGCGCCAGCAGCCAACCCGGACTAGCGGGAGGGCGGACAGATACGCAGTATTTT.

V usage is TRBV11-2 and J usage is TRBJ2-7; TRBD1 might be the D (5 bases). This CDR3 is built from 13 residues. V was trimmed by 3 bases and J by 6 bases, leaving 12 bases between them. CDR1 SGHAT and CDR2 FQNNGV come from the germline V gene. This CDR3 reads CASSFQGSAEQYF. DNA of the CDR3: TGTGCCAGCAGCTTTCAGGGTTCCGCCGAGCAGTACTTC. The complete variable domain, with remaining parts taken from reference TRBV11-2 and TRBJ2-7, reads EAGVAQSPRYKIIEKRQSVAFWCNPISGHATLYWYQQILGQGPKLLIQFQNNGVVDDSQLPKDRFSAERLKGVDSTLKIQPAKLEDSAVYLCASSFQGSAEQYFGPGTRLTVT.

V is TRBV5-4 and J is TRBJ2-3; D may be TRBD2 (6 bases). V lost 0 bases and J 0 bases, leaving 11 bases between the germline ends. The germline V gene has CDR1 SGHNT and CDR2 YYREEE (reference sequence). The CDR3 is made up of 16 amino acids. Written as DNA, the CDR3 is TGTGCCAGCAGCTTGGCTAGCGTGAGTAGCACAGATACGCAGTATTTT. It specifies CASSLASVSSTDTQYF.

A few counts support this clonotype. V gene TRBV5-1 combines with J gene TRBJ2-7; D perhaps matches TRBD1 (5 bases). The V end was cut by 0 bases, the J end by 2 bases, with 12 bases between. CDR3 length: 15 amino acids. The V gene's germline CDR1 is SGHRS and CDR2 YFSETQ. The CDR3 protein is CASSLGTPVTYEQYF. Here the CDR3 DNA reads TGCGCCAGCAGCTTGGGGACACCCGTTACCTACGAGCAGTACTTC.

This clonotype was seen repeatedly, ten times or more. The CDR3 DNA sequence: TGTGCCAGCATTAACGAATCGACCGGGGAGCTGTTTTTT. Protein: CASINESTGELFF. The chain combines TRBV2 with TRBJ2-2, with unresolved D. The germline V and J ends were trimmed by 7 bases and 5 bases, with 11 bases remaining between them. CDR3 size: 13 residues. Germline V gene lookup returns CDR1 SNHLY and CDR2 FYNNEI. The full variable domain, completed using reference TRBV2 and TRBJ2-2, is EPEVTQTPSHQVTQMGQEVILRCVPISNHLYFYWYRQILGQKVEFLVSFYNNEISEKSEIFDDQFSVERPDGSNFTLKIRSTKLEDSAMYFCASINESTGELFFGEGSRLTVL.

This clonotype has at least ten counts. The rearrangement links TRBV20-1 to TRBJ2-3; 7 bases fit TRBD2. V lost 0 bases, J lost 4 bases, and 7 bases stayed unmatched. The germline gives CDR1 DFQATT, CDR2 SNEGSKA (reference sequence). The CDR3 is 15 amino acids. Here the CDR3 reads CSARDYGGSADTQYF. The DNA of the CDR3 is TGCAGTGCTAGAGATTATGGCGGGAGTGCAGATACGCAGTATTTT.

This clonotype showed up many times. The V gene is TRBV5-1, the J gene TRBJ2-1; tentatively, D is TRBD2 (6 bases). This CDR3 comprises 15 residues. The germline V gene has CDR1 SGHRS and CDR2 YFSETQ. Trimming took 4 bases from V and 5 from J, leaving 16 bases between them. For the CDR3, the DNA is TGCGCCAGCAGCCCACGACTAGTACCCCACAATGAGCAGTTCTTC. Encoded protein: CASSPRLVPHNEQFF.

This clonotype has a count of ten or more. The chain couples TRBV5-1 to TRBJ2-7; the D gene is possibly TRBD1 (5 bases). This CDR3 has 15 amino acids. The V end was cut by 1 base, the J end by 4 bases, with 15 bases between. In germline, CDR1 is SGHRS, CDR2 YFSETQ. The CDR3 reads CASSLITGFEYEQYF. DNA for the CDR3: TGCGCCAGCAGCTTGATCACAGGATTCGAGTACGAGCAGTACTTC.

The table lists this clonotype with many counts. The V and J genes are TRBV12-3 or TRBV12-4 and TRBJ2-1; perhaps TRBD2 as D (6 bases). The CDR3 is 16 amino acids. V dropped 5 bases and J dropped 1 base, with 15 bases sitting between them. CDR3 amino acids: CASSRHLSGSYNEQFF. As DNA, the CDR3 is TGTGCCAGCAGTCGCCACCTAAGCGGGTCCTACAATGAGCAGTTCTTC.

The CDR3 nucleotides read TGTGCCAGCAGCCTCGGGGTTTTCTCTGGAAACACCATATATTTT. It specifies CASSLGVFSGNTIYF. This chain connects TRBV7-3 to TRBJ1-3; no clear D. Between the trimmed V and J ends, which lost 5 bases and 0 bases, there was a span of 11 bases. The CDR3 length is 15 residues. The germline CDR1 and CDR2 sequences are SGHTA and FQGTGA.